This T cell receptor beta chain derives from a study of cytomegalovirus exposure and HLA in healthy donors. This clone has only one observation. This CDR3 comprises 16 residues. Per germline, CDR1 SNHLY and CDR2 FYNNEI. With 5 bases clipped from V and 0 bases from J, the junction kept 6 bases outside the gene matches. The PCR had 60 Vbeta and 13 Jbeta primers. The protocol was immunoSEQ multiplex PCR, while the TCRdb copy is restricted to in-frame clones and leaves out a portion. Of about 130,000 clones in the sample, around 75% were seen once. The chain couples TRBV2 to TRBJ2-7; TRBD2 aligns across 11 bases. Specimen: PBMCs. The origin of this receptor is a man in his sixties in good health and CMV-seropositive. The CDR3 DNA is TGTGCCAGCAGTCTAGCGGGGGGCCTGAGCTCCTACGAGCAGTACTTC. It encodes CASSLAGGLSSYEQYF.